Listed here are 25 T cell receptor beta chains from one sample, sequenced in a study of regulatory T cells in long-lasting Graves disease. According to the study, TCR beta libraries were built with iRepertoire HTBI primers and CDR3-region Arm-PCR. Via MiXCR, TCRdb re-called the multiplex PCR reads, giving one row per CDR3 protein. The sample consists of over 650,000 distinct CDR3 sequences, 25% to 35% of them appearing once. Time point given: persistent/refractory GD, antithyroid drugs over 5 years with positive TRAb. Following extraction of RNA from PBMCs, that RNA was used to make the TCR library. Sequenced material: peripheral blood mononuclear cells (PBMCs), taken when the disease was refractory, from a patient treated with antithyroid drugs. The receptors shown here come from a female donor with Graves disease.

The CDR3 reads CASSLSQGGSTEAFF. Here the CDR3 DNA reads TGTGCCAGCAGTTTATCCCAGGGAGGGTCCACTGAAGCTTTCTTT. The J gene is TRBJ1-1, the V gene TRBV27; the D gene is possibly TRBD1 (5 bases). Trimming removed 0 bases from V and 4 bases from J, with 12 bases in between. The germline gives CDR1 MNHEY, CDR2 SMNVEV (reference sequence). The CDR3 loop spans 15 amino acids.

This chain joins TRBV5-1 and TRBJ1-1, with 10 bases fitting TRBD1. CDR1 and CDR2 from the germline V gene are SGHRS and YFSETQ. V lost 3 bases and J lost 0; bases outside the gene matches: 14. CDR3 size: 19 residues. The CDR3 coding sequence is TGCGCCAGCAGCTACAGCGGCCGGGACAGGGGTCGCTTGAACACTGAAGCTTTCTTT. It specifies CASSYSGRDRGRLNTEAFF.

The chain links TRBV20-1 to TRBJ1-2; 9 nucleotides agree with TRBD1. The CDR3 length is 14 residues. Trimming took 4 bases from V and 7 from J; bases not matched to a gene: 10. Germline V gives CDR1 DFQATT, CDR2 SNEGSKA (reference sequence). The CDR3 nucleotides are TGCAGTGCTACCCGGGACAGGGATGCTTTTGGCTACACCTTC. Translating gives CSATRDRDAFGYTF.

The chain recombines TRBV7-6 with TRBJ2-7, with D tentatively TRBD2 (6 bases). Trimming shortened V by 0 bases and J by 3 bases, and 9 bases separated the two germline ends. CDR1 SGHVS and CDR2 FNYEAQ come from the germline V gene. This CDR3 comprises 14 residues. Here the CDR3 reads CASSLANGGYEQYF. In nucleotides, the CDR3 is TGTGCCAGCAGCTTAGCGAACGGGGGCTACGAGCAGTACTTC.

The rearrangement links TRBV30 to TRBJ2-7; D ambiguous. There are 11 residues in the CDR3. Germline loops: CDR1 GTSNPN, CDR2 SVGIG (reference sequence). With 0 bases removed from V and 3 bases from J, the gap between germline ends came to 3 bases. Written as DNA, the CDR3 is TGTGCCTGGAGTGTACGCTACGAGCAGTACTTC. Translating gives CAWSVRYEQYF.

The gene calls are TRBV6-5 and TRBJ2-7; possibly TRBD1 or TRBD2 for D (5 bases each). CDR1 is MNHEY, CDR2 SVGAGI, per germline. The V gene lost 0 bases and the J gene lost 7 bases, with 7 bases spanning the gap. The length of the CDR3 is 12 residues. The CDR3 protein is CASSYSGPEQYF. The CDR3 bases are TGTGCCAGCAGTTACTCGGGACCGGAGCAGTACTTC.

A word on this clonotype: Germline is not matched at one junction end, which may reflect a read error. This rearrangement joins TRBV11-2 to TRBJ2-7; possible D gene TRBD2, 6 bases. This CDR3 region has 14 residues. CDR1 and CDR2 (germline): SGHAT, FQNNGV. The CDR3 reads CASSSGTGRYGQYF. Written as DNA, the CDR3 is TGTGCCAGCAGCTCGGGGACGGGGAGGTACGGGCAGTACTTC.

CDR3 nucleotide sequence: TGTGCCAGCAGGATTCTCAAAGCGGGTGTAGGCACCGGGGAGCTGTTTTTT. It encodes CASRILKAGVGTGELFF. The V call is TRBV6-2 or TRBV6-3, the J call TRBJ2-2, with a possible D match to TRBD2 (6 bases). V lost 6 bases to trimming and J lost 4 bases, with 21 bases between them. Germline CDR1 and CDR2: MNHEY and SVGEGT. CDR3 length: 17 amino acids.

The chain uses TRBV20-1 and TRBJ1-1; 8 bases match TRBD1. CDR3 length: 14 residues. After removal of 3 bases from V and 4 bases from J, the junction contained 7 bases not matched to a gene. Germline values: CDR1 DFQATT, CDR2 SNEGSKA (reference sequence). The CDR3, as DNA: TGCAGTGCTAGGGAGACAGGGGCGGGCACTGAAGCTTTCTTT. Translated, it gives CSARETGAGTEAFF.

A remark on this clonotype: A single base separates this from a much larger clone, so it may be a read error. The chain couples TRBV28 to TRBJ1-5; no clear D gene. V gave up 5 bases and J gave up 5 bases, with 19 bases separating them. The CDR3 spans 16 residues. Germline assignment: CDR1 MDHEN and CDR2 SYDVKM. The CDR3 DNA reads as TGTGCCAGCAGTCCCCCGGGCAAGGATCCCCATCAGCCCCAGCATTTT. Translated: CASSPPGKDPHQPQHF.

This clonotype has more than one count but fewer than ten. The J gene is TRBJ2-2, the V gene TRBV2, with 10 bases identical to TRBD2. J lost 4 bases, V lost 3 bases, and 2 bases had no gene match. CDR3 length equals 15 residues. Germline V gives CDR1 SNHLY, CDR2 FYNNEI. CDR3 sequence reads: CASSDPSGGTGELFF. The CDR3 region has the DNA TGTGCCAGCAGTGACCCTAGCGGGGGCACCGGGGAGCTGTTTTTT. The whole variable domain, filled in from reference TRBV2 and TRBJ2-2, reads EPEVTQTPSHQVTQMGQEVILRCVPISNHLYFYWYRQILGQKVEFLVSFYNNEISEKSEIFDDQFSVERPDGSNFTLKIRSTKLEDSAMYFCASSDPSGGTGELFFGEGSRLTVL.

This clonotype was counted only a few times. The chain combines TRBV5-4 with TRBJ2-5; D is possibly TRBD2 (5 bases). Germline lookup yields CDR1 SGHNT and CDR2 YYREEE (reference sequence). V dropped 4 bases and J dropped 4 bases, with 17 bases sitting between them. The CDR3 is 15 amino acids. For the CDR3, the DNA is TGTGCCAGCAGCCCCGAACCGGAGGACGGAGAGACCCAGTACTTC. It translates to CASSPEPEDGETQYF.

This clonotype has at least ten counts. This chain connects TRBV2 to TRBJ1-5, with D uncertain. V was clipped by 0 bases and J by 6 bases, with 12 bases between them. Germline lookup yields CDR1 SNHLY and CDR2 FYNNEI. This CDR3 contains 15 residues. The CDR3 is CASSEALPQFQPQHF. CDR3 in DNA: TGTGCCAGCAGTGAAGCTTTACCGCAGTTTCAGCCCCAGCATTTT. Full variable domain (rest looked up from reference TRBV2 and TRBJ1-5): EPEVTQTPSHQVTQMGQEVILRCVPISNHLYFYWYRQILGQKVEFLVSFYNNEISEKSEIFDDQFSVERPDGSNFTLKIRSTKLEDSAMYFCASSEALPQFQPQHFGDGTRLSIL.

There are many counts of this clonotype. V is TRBV28 and J is TRBJ1-4, with D maybe TRBD1 (5 bases). The V end lost 8 bases, the J end lost 3 bases, and 13 bases lay between the germline ends. Germline CDR1 is MDHEN and CDR2 is SYDVKM. CDR3 size: 14 residues. The CDR3 here is CASRPGGANEKLFF. The CDR3 nucleotides are TGTGCCAGCCGGCCTGGGGGGGCTAATGAAAAACTGTTTTTT.

This clonotype was detected a few times. J is TRBJ1-1 and V is TRBV2; D gene unclear. The CDR3 length is 14 residues. The V end was cut by 9 bases, the J end by 0 bases, with 14 bases between. CDR1 SNHLY and CDR2 FYNNEI come from the germline V gene. The CDR3 is CARDRSSMNTEAFF. The CDR3 nucleotides are TGTGCCAGAGACCGCTCTTCCATGAACACTGAAGCTTTCTTT.

The chain carries TRBV6-1 and TRBJ2-2, with 9 nucleotides matching TRBD2. Germline CDR1 and CDR2: MNHNS and SASEGT. The CDR3 sequence is 15 residues long. V shed 7 bases and J 5 bases; nucleotides not matched to a gene: 8. The CDR3 region has the DNA TGTGCCAGCACAAAGCGGGAGGCGGGGACCGGGGAGCTGTTTTTT. Translated: CASTKREAGTGELFF.

This clonotype has just a few counts. The chain carries TRBV6-1 and TRBJ1-1; D gene ambiguous. Trimming removed 7 bases from V and 4 bases from J, with 16 bases in between. Germline CDR1 is MNHNS and CDR2 is SASEGT. This CDR3 spans 14 amino acids. The CDR3 sequence is CASTMTGRGTEAFF. The CDR3, as DNA: TGTGCCAGCACCATGACCGGACGCGGCACTGAAGCTTTCTTT.

V is TRBV12-3 or TRBV12-4 and J is TRBJ2-2; 10 bases match TRBD2. The CDR3 sequence is 16 residues long. The V and J ends lost 3 bases and 5 bases, in that order; junction bases with no gene match: 6. CDR3 bases: TGTGCCAGCAGTTTTTTAGCGGGAGGTAGTACCGGGGAGCTGTTTTTT. Protein sequence: CASSFLAGGSTGELFF.

This chain links TRBV7-6 with TRBJ1-5, with D possibly TRBD1 on 5 matching bases. Deletions cut 2 bases from V and 2 bases from J, with 13 bases between. CDR1 is SGHVS, CDR2 FNYEAQ, per germline. The CDR3 is made up of 16 amino acids. The CDR3 region is CASSLSRQGGNQPQHF. In DNA, the CDR3 is TGTGCCAGCAGCTTAAGCCGTCAGGGAGGCAATCAGCCCCAGCATTTT.

The chain employs TRBV7-3 and TRBJ2-5, with no clear D. This CDR3 is built from 13 residues. With 4 bases removed from V and 1 base from J, the gap between germline ends came to 7 bases. Germline V gene lookup returns CDR1 SGHTA and CDR2 FQGTGA. The CDR3 loop is CASSSNPQETQYF. CDR3 DNA: TGTGCCAGCAGCTCCAACCCCCAAGAGACCCAGTACTTC. The variable domain in full, completed from reference TRBV7-3 and TRBJ2-5, reads GAGVSQTPSNKVTEKGKYVELRCDPISGHTALYWYRQSLGQGPEFLIYFQGTGAADDSGLPNDRFFAVRPEGSVSTLKIQRTERGDSAVYLCASSSNPQETQYFGPGTRLLVL.

The CDR3 is CASSYSKFWGSPLHF. CDR3 nucleotide sequence: TGTGCCAGCAGTTACTCGAAGTTTTGGGGTTCACCCCTCCACTTT. This rearrangement joins TRBV6-2 or TRBV6-3 to TRBJ1-6; D is unresolved. CDR3 length: 15 amino acids. Trimming cost V 0 bases and J 9 bases, with 12 bases left between them. Per germline, CDR1 MNHEY and CDR2 SVGEGT.

The chain employs TRBV4-1 and TRBJ2-2; maybe TRBD1 (5 bases). V was cut by 4 bases and J by 7 bases, with 10 bases left in between. Germline assignment: CDR1 MGHRA and CDR2 YSYEKL. The CDR3 length is 13 residues. The CDR3 spells CASSLRVDGELFF. In nucleotides, the CDR3 is TGCGCCAGCAGCCTCAGGGTAGACGGGGAGCTGTTTTTT.

This clonotype was observed a few times. V usage is TRBV2 and J usage is TRBJ1-2, with 8 bases fitting TRBD1. Germline values: CDR1 SNHLY, CDR2 FYNNEI. The CDR3 is 15 residues long. Trimming at V came to 4 bases and at J to 4 bases, leaving 8 bases not matched to a gene. Here the CDR3 reads CASSVGQANFYGYTF. DNA of the CDR3: TGTGCCAGCAGTGTGGGACAGGCGAACTTCTATGGCTACACCTTC. Using reference TRBV2 and TRBJ1-2 for the parts outside the CDR3, the full variable domain is EPEVTQTPSHQVTQMGQEVILRCVPISNHLYFYWYRQILGQKVEFLVSFYNNEISEKSEIFDDQFSVERPDGSNFTLKIRSTKLEDSAMYFCASSVGQANFYGYTFGSGTRLTVV.

CDR3 protein: CASSLQGTNYEQYF. The CDR3 DNA sequence: TGTGCCAGCAGTTTACAAGGGACCAATTACGAGCAGTACTTC. This sequence joins TRBV27 and TRBJ2-7, with D perhaps being TRBD1 or TRBD2 (5 bases each). Germline CDR1 is MNHEY and CDR2 is SMNVEV (reference sequence). This CDR3 has 14 residues. Trimming took off 2 bases at V and 4 bases at J, with 12 bases between the two ends.

The sample holds many counts of this clonotype. The CDR3 region is CASSLQGGETQYF. CDR3 in DNA: TGTGCCAGCAGTTTGCAGGGTGGCGAGACCCAGTACTTC. The rearrangement links TRBV13 to TRBJ2-5; the D gene is possibly TRBD1 (5 bases). Germline lookup yields CDR1 PRHDT and CDR2 FYEKMQ (reference sequence). Trimming shortened V by 6 bases and J by 5 bases, and 13 bases separated the two germline ends. CDR3 length: 13 amino acids.